This T cell receptor (beta chain) was recorded in a study of beta chain features in type 1 diabetes. What was sequenced were expressed TCRB transcripts, since all of the isolated RNA had been reverse transcribed. Here immunoSEQ multiplex PCR was the method, and the copy in TCRdb shows in-frame clones only, minus some. This table has under 900,000 clones, 17% appearing once. The CDR3 length is 12 residues. CDR1 SGHAT and CDR2 FQNNGV come from the germline V gene. The V end lost 3 bases, the J end lost 5 bases, and 7 bases lay between the germline ends. Sequenced material: naive CD4+ T cells from blood. The clonotype comes from a woman aged 18-29 years in good health. The gene calls are TRBV11-2 and TRBJ2-5; D call uncertain. The CDR3 region is CASSFQRETQYF. The CDR3 DNA is TGTGCCAGCAGCTTCCAGAGGGAGACCCAGTACTTC.